The rows below give T cell receptor beta chains drawn from one sample of a study of cytomegalovirus exposure and HLA in healthy donors. The repertoire was sequenced with immunoSEQ multiplex PCR; TCRdb's copy has only in-frame clones and lacks some. The repertoire has around 75,000 clones, about 80% of them found once; the top ten carry 3.4%. The material sequenced was PBMCs. The receptors derive from a man between 35 and 55 years old in good health and CMV-seronegative. Both conserved end residues are part of each CDR3. Fields, in order: D gene, V gene, clone size, J gene, CDR3 DNA, CDR3 protein. D genes are given only for firm matches. Clone size is given for some rows only: seen once, a few or many times, or a class if the clone is expanded.

D: TRBD1; V: TRBV30; size: .; J: TRBJ1-2; DNA: TGTGCCTGGAGCCCCCCCGGGACAGCTAGAGGCTACACCTTC; CDR3: CAWSPPGTARGYTF
D: TRBD1; V: TRBV11-2; size: .; J: TRBJ2-7; DNA: TGTGCCAGCAGCCCGTACAGGGGTCGCGGTTACGAGCAGTACTTC; CDR3: CASSPYRGRGYEQYF
D: .; V: TRBV7-2; size: .; J: TRBJ2-6; DNA: TGTGCCAGCAGCTTAGTTCAGAACTCTGGGGCCAACGTCCTGACTTTC; CDR3: CASSLVQNSGANVLTF
D: .; V: TRBV6-5; size: .; J: TRBJ1-4; DNA: TGTGCCACCCAAAGGGGATTTAATGAAAAACTGTTTTTT; CDR3: CATQRGFNEKLFF
D: TRBD1; V: TRBV27; size: few; J: TRBJ1-6; DNA: TGTGCCAGCACGCTCATACAGGGGGCTGCTTCACCCCTCCACTTT; CDR3: CASTLIQGAASPLHF
D: .; V: TRBV5-1; size: few; J: TRBJ2-3; DNA: TGCGCCAGCAGCTTGGAACAGGTGACAGATACGCAGTATTTT; CDR3: CASSLEQVTDTQYF
D: .; V: TRBV5-1; size: .; J: TRBJ2-7; DNA: TGCGCCAGCAGCTTGGGGCAGGGGCGTTCCTACGAGCAGTACTTC; CDR3: CASSLGQGRSYEQYF
D: .; V: TRBV4-2; size: .; J: TRBJ2-2; DNA: TGTGCCAGCAGCCCTGGACTCGCCGAGAACACCGGGGAGCTGTTTTTT; CDR3: CASSPGLAENTGELFF
D: TRBD2; V: TRBV18; size: .; J: TRBJ2-5; DNA: TGTGCCAGCTCACCACCCTCAGCGGGGGGGCATGGGACCCAGTACTTC; CDR3: CASSPPSAGGHGTQYF
D: TRBD2; V: TRBV28; size: .; J: TRBJ2-5; DNA: TGTGCCAGCAGTTTTTTACTAGCGGGTCAAGAGACCCAGTACTTC; CDR3: CASSFLLAGQETQYF
D: .; V: TRBV11-1; size: .; J: TRBJ2-1; DNA: TGTGCCAGCAGCCAATGGGGGGGGCGTTCGACTAACTCCTACAATGAGCAGTTCTTC; CDR3: CASSQWGGRSTNSYNEQFF
D: TRBD2; V: TRBV19; size: .; J: TRBJ2-5; DNA: TGTGCCAGTAGTGTTAGCGGGGGAGAGACCCAGTACTTC; CDR3: CASSVSGGETQYF
D: TRBD1; V: TRBV7-9; size: once; J: TRBJ2-4; DNA: TGTGCCAGCAGCTTAGGGAGACAGGGGGCAAAAAACATTCAGTACTTC; CDR3: CASSLGRQGAKNIQYF
D: .; V: TRBV29-1; size: .; J: TRBJ1-5; DNA: TGCAGCGTTGATCAGAGGGCGGGACAGCCCCAGCATTTT; CDR3: CSVDQRAGQPQHF
D: .; V: TRBV6-5; size: once; J: TRBJ1-5; DNA: TGTGCCAGCAGCGCGGGCTTTTATAGCAATCAGCCCCAGCATTTT; CDR3: CASSAGFYSNQPQHF
D: .; V: TRBV30; size: .; J: TRBJ1-5; DNA: TGTGCCTGGAGTTGGGGACATAGCAATCAGCCCCAGCATTTT; CDR3: CAWSWGHSNQPQHF
D: .; V: TRBV7-8; size: few; J: TRBJ2-7; DNA: TGTGCCAGCAGATTTTCCGGGACACACTACGAGCAGTACTTC; CDR3: CASRFSGTHYEQYF
D: .; V: TRBV28; size: .; J: TRBJ2-2; DNA: TGTGCCAGCAGTTCAGACTCCCCCATACGTCCCGGGGAGCTGTTTTTT; CDR3: CASSSDSPIRPGELFF
D: .; V: TRBV5-1; size: .; J: TRBJ1-5; DNA: TGCGCCAGCAGCTTGACAGGTCCGGAGCAGCCCCAGCATTTT; CDR3: CASSLTGPEQPQHF
D: .; V: TRBV6-4; size: .; J: TRBJ1-5; DNA: TGTGCCAGCAGCCCCCAAGGGGATAGCAATCAGCCCCAGCATTTT; CDR3: CASSPQGDSNQPQHF
D: .; V: TRBV19; size: .; J: TRBJ1-6; DNA: TGTGCCAGTAGGTCCCAGGGGAACTATAATTCACCCCTCCACTTT; CDR3: CASRSQGNYNSPLHF
D: TRBD1; V: TRBV4-1; size: .; J: TRBJ1-1; DNA: TGCGCCAGCAGCCCACGGGACAGGAGTGACACTGAAGCTTTCTTT; CDR3: CASSPRDRSDTEAFF
D: TRBD1; V: TRBV7-2; size: .; J: TRBJ1-6; DNA: TGTGCCAGCAGCCCGACCCTTCGACAGGGGTCCTCCACACCCCTCCACTTT; CDR3: CASSPTLRQGSSTPLHF
D: .; V: TRBV5-1; size: once; J: TRBJ1-1; DNA: TGCGCCAGCAGCCCCCGGGAGGGTATGAACACTGAAGCTTTCTTT; CDR3: CASSPREGMNTEAFF
D: .; V: TRBV7-2; size: .; J: TRBJ2-3; DNA: TGTGCCAGCTCCGGGACTCCCGGCACAGATACGCAGTATTTT; CDR3: CASSGTPGTDTQYF
D: TRBD1; V: TRBV10-1; size: .; J: TRBJ2-5; DNA: TGCGCCAGCAGCCTAGGGACAGGGAAGTACCAAGAGACCCAGTACTTC; CDR3: CASSLGTGKYQETQYF
D: TRBD1; V: TRBV11-2; size: .; J: TRBJ1-6; DNA: TGTGCCAGCAGCTTGCAGGGGGTTGATTCACCCCTCCACTTT; CDR3: CASSLQGVDSPLHF
D: .; V: TRBV4-1; size: once; J: TRBJ1-1; DNA: TGCGCCAGCAGCCCTCAAGGTATTAACAGGGCCACTGAAGCTTTCTTT; CDR3: CASSPQGINRATEAFF
D: .; V: TRBV7-9; size: few; J: TRBJ2-4; DNA: TGTGCCAGCAGCTTAATCCCCAGAGACTCTCAAAACATTCAGTACTTC; CDR3: CASSLIPRDSQNIQYF